This T cell receptor beta chain emerged from a study of CD8 T cells in ankylosing spondylitis. Via MiXCR, TCRdb re-called the 5' RACE reads, giving one row per CDR3 protein. The table shows around 890,000 distinct CDR3 sequences, with approximately 12% occurring only once. Findings and limits, study-wide: In ankylosing spondylitis patients, matched synovial fluid reportedly showed significant enrichment of disease-linked clones. Made up of 7 to 9 highly homologous variants, a TCR beta motif appeared characteristic of ankylosing spondylitis blood.

Points on this clonotype: The antigen remains unidentified.

The CDR3 is 15 amino acids. CDR1 is SEHNR, CDR2 FQNEAQ, per germline (reference sequence). V shed 5 bases and J 5 bases; nucleotides not matched to a gene: 7. V and J are TRBV7-9 and TRBJ2-7; TRBD1 agrees at 12 bases. This clonotype was obtained from a male donor with ankylosing spondylitis. Sequencing was performed on blood, either unsorted or a sorted T cell fraction (not recorded which). The CDR3 DNA reads TGTGCCAGCAGCATAGGGACAGGGGGCAGGGACGAGCAGTACTTC. Protein product: CASSIGTGGRDEQYF.